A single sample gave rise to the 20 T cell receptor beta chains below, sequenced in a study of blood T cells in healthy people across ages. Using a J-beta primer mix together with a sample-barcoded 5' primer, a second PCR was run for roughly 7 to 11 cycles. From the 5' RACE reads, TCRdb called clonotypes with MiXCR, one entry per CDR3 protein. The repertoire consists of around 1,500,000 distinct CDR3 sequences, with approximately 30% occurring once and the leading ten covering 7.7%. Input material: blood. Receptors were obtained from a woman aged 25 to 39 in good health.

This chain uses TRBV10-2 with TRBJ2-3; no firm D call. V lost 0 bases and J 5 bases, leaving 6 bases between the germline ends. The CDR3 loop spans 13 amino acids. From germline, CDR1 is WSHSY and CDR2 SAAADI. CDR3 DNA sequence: TGCGCCAGCAGTGAGTCTCAGGAAGATACGCAGTATTTT. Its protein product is CASSESQEDTQYF.

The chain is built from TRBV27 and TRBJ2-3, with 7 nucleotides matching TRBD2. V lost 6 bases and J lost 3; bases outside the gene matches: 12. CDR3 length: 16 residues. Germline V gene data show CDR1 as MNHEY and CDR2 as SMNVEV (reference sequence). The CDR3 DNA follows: TGTGCCAGCAGAGCCGCGGTGGGGAGGGGAACAGATACGCAGTATTTT. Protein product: CASRAAVGRGTDTQYF.

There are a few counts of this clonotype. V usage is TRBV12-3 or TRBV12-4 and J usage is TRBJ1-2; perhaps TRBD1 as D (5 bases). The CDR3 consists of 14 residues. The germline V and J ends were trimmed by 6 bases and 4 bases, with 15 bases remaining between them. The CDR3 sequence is CASSQRSGTYGYTF. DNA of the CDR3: TGTGCCAGCAGCCAACGATCGGGGACCTATGGCTACACCTTC.

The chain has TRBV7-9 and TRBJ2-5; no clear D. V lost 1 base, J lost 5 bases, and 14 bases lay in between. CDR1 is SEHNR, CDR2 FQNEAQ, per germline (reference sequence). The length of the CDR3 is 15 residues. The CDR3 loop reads CASSLGLEITETQYF. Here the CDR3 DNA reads TGTGCCAGCAGCTTAGGATTAGAGATTACGGAGACCCAGTACTTC.

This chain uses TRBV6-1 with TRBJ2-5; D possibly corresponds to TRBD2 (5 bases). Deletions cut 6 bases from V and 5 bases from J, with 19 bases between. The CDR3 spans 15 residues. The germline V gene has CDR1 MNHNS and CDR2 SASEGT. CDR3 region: CASSPPATPGETQYF. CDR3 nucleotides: TGTGCCAGCAGCCCCCCGGCCACCCCGGGGGAGACCCAGTACTTC.

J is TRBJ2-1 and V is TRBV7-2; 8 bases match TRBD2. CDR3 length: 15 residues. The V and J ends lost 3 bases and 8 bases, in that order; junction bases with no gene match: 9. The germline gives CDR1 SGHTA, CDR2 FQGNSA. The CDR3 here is CASSFQAGARDEQFF. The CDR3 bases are TGTGCCAGCAGCTTCCAAGCGGGAGCAAGGGATGAGCAGTTCTTC.

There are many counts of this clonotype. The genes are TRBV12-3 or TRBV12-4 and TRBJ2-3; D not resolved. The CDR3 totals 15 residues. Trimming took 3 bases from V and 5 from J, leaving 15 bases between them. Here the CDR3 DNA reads TGTGCCAGCAGTTTTGCCTGGACCGGTGGAGATACGCAGTATTTT. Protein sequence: CASSFAWTGGDTQYF.

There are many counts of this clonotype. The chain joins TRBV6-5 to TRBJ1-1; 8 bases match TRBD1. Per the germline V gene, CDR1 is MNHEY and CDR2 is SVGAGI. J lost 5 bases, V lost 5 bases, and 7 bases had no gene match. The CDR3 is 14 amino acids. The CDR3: CASSKSRGQTEAFF. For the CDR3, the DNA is TGTGCCAGCAGTAAATCCAGGGGGCAGACTGAAGCTTTCTTT.

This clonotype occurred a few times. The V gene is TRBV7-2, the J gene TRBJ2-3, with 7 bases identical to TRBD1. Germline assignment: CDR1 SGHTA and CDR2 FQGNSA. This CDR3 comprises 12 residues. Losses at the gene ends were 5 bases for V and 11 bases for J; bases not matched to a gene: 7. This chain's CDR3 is CASSPSRDRQYF. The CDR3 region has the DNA TGTGCCAGCAGCCCTTCCCGGGACAGGCAGTATTTT.

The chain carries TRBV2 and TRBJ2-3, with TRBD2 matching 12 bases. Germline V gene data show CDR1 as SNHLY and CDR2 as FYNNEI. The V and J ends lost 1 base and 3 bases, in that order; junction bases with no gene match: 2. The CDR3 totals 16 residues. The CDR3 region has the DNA TGTGCCAGCAGTGAAGGACTAGCGGGAGTAACAGATACGCAGTATTTT. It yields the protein CASSEGLAGVTDTQYF.

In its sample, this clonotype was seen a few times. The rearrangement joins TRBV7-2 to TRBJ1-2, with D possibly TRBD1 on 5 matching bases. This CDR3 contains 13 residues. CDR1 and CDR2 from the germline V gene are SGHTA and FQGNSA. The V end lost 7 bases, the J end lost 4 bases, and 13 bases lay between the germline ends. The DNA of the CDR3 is TGTGCCAGCAACCCCGGGGGTCTCTATGGCTACACCTTC. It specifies CASNPGGLYGYTF.

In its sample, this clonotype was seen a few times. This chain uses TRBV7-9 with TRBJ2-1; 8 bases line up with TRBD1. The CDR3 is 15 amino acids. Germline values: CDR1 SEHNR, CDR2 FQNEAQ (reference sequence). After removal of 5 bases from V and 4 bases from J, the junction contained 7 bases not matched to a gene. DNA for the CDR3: TGTGCCAGCAGCACCCGACAGGGGAATTACAATGAGCAGTTCTTC. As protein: CASSTRQGNYNEQFF.

CDR3 coding DNA: TGCGCCAGCGGGTGGCGGGGGGGAGAAGAGCAGTTCTTC. Translation: CASGWRGGEEQFF. This chain links TRBV5-1 with TRBJ2-1; 9 nucleotides line up with TRBD2. V trimming: 7 bases; J trimming: 10 bases; junction bases outside the gene matches: 9. Germline-derived CDR1 and CDR2 are SGHRS and YFSETQ. CDR3 length: 13 amino acids. The variable domain in full, with the rest retrieved from reference TRBV5-1 and TRBJ2-1, is KAGVTQTPRYLIKTRGQQVTLSCSPISGHRSVSWYQQTPGQGLQFLFEYFSETQRNKGNFPGRFSGRQFSNSRSEMNVSTLELGDSALYLCASGWRGGEEQFFGPGTRLTVL.

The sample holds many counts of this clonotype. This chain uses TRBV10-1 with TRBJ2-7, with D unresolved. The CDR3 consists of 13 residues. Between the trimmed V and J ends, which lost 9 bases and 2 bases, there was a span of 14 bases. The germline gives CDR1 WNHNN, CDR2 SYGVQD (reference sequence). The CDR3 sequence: CARMAAGTYEQYF. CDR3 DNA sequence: TGCGCCAGGATGGCAGCAGGTACCTACGAGCAGTACTTC.

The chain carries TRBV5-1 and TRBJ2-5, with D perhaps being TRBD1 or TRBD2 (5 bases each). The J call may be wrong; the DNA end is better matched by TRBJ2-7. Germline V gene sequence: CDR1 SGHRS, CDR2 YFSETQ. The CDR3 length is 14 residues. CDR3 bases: TGCGCCAGCAGCTTGGAAGGTTTGGGGGACGAGCAGTACTTC. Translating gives CASSLEGLGDEQYF.

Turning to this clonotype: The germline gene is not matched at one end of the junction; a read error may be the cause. Here the CDR3 reads CASSESGELFF. In nucleotides, the CDR3 is TGTGCCAGTAGTGAGTCCGGGGAGCTGTTTTTT. The rearrangement uses TRBV2 and TRBJ2-2, with no clear D. This CDR3 has 11 amino acids. CDR1 is SNHLY, CDR2 FYNNEI, per germline.

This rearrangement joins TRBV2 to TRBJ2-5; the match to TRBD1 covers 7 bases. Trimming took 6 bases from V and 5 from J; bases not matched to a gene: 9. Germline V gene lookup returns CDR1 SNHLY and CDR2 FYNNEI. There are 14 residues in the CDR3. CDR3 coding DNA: TGTGCCAGCAGGCAAACAGGGGCAGGGGAGACCCAGTACTTC. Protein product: CASRQTGAGETQYF.

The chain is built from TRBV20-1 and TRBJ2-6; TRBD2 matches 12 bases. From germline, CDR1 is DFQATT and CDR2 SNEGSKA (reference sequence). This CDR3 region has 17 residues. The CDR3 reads CSVRPSGRGSGANVLTF. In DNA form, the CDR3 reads TGCAGCGTTAGACCTAGCGGGAGGGGGTCTGGGGCCAACGTCCTGACTTTC.

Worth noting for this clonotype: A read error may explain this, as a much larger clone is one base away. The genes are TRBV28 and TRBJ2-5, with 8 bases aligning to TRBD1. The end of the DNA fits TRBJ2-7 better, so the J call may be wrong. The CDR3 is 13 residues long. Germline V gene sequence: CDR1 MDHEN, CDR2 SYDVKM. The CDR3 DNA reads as TGTGCCGGCAGGTCGGCAGGGGGCCGCGAGCAGTACTTC. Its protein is CAGRSAGGREQYF.

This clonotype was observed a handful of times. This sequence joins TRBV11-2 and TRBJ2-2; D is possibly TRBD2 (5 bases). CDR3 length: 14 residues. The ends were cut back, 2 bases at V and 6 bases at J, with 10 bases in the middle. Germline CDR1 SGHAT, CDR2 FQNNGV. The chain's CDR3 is CASSLIERAGELFF. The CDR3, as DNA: TGTGCCAGCAGCTTAATCGAGAGGGCCGGGGAGCTGTTTTTT. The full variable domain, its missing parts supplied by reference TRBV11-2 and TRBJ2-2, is EAGVAQSPRYKIIEKRQSVAFWCNPISGHATLYWYQQILGQGPKLLIQFQNNGVVDDSQLPKDRFSAERLKGVDSTLKIQPAKLEDSAVYLCASSLIERAGELFFGEGSRLTVL.